Shown below are 8 T cell receptor beta chains from a single sample sequenced in a study of cytomegalovirus exposure and HLA in healthy donors. Vbeta (60) and Jbeta (13) primers were used in the PCR. Assay: immunoSEQ multiplex PCR; the TCRdb copy retains only in-frame clones and omits some. Of about 200,000 clones detected, 65% to 85% appear once; the ten largest clones hold about 3%. Sequencing used PBMCs. The receptor source for this set is a young man in good health and CMV-seronegative.

Comments on this clone: Relative to the germline gene, one junction end is altered; a read error may explain this. The chain combines TRBV7-9 with TRBJ2-5; tentatively, D is TRBD1 (6 bases). Germline V gives CDR1 SEHNR, CDR2 FQNEAQ (reference sequence). The CDR3 length is 15 residues. The CDR3 sequence is CSSSSKTGGQETQYF. CDR3 DNA sequence: TGTTCCAGCAGCTCAAAGACAGGAGGACAAGAGACCCAGTACTTC.

V and J are TRBV28 and TRBJ1-3; D possibly corresponds to TRBD1 (6 bases). CDR3 length: 14 residues. Trimming removed 9 bases at V and 8 bases at J, with 20 bases between. From germline, CDR1 is MDHEN and CDR2 SYDVKM. This CDR3 is CASESPGVGDTIYF. CDR3 DNA sequence: TGTGCCAGTGAATCGCCAGGGGTAGGGGACACCATATATTTT.

This chain joins TRBV19 and TRBJ2-3, with D perhaps TRBD1 (6 bases). Trimming left V 3 bases short and J 1 base short, with 11 bases between. The CDR3 extends over 15 amino acids. Germline V gene sequence: CDR1 LNHDA, CDR2 SQIVND (reference sequence). CDR3 region: CASSIRGSRTDTQYF. In DNA form, the CDR3 reads TGTGCCAGTAGTATTAGGGGGTCCCGCACAGATACGCAGTATTTT.

This clone occurred once. This rearrangement joins TRBV5-8 to TRBJ1-5, with D unclear. Germline CDR1 SGHTS, CDR2 YDEGEE. V was clipped by 0 bases and J by 4 bases, with 14 bases between them. The CDR3 consists of 16 residues. The CDR3 protein is CASSLGYRSSNQPQHF. DNA for the CDR3: TGTGCCAGCAGCTTGGGATACAGAAGCTCAAATCAGCCCCAGCATTTT.

The chain couples TRBV6-6 to TRBJ1-1; tentative D call: TRBD1 (6 bases). Germline V gene data show CDR1 as MNHNY and CDR2 as SVGAGI (reference sequence). This CDR3 spans 11 amino acids. Trimming shortened V by 5 bases and J by 8 bases, and 9 bases separated the two germline ends. The DNA for the CDR3 is TGTGCCAGCAGTGCGGACAGAGAAGCTTTCTTT. This translates into CASSADREAFF.

The rearrangement uses TRBV7-8 and TRBJ2-3; 9 bases fit TRBD2. The germline gives CDR1 SGHVS, CDR2 FQNEAQ. The CDR3 is 17 amino acids. The V segment lost 5 bases and the J segment 0 bases; nucleotides outside the gene matches: 9. This CDR3 is CASSQRLAATSTDTQYF. In DNA, the CDR3 is TGTGCCAGCAGCCAACGACTAGCGGCCACCAGCACAGATACGCAGTATTTT.

This clone has only a few counts. This sequence joins TRBV21-1 and TRBJ2-6; TRBD1 is taken as the D call from the table, unchecked against the DNA. TRBV21-1 is listed as a pseudogene. This CDR3 spans 19 amino acids. CDR3 region: CASSKGPGQGKSGASVLTF. Here the CDR3 DNA reads TGTGCCAGCAGCAAAGGACCGGGACAGGGGAAGTCAGGGGCCAGCGTCCTGACTTTC.

This clone was recorded once. The chain carries TRBV10-2 and TRBJ2-5; 11 bases map to TRBD2. V shed 2 bases, J shed 4 bases, and the junction held 9 bases outside the gene matches. Per germline, CDR1 WSHSY and CDR2 SAAADI. The CDR3 covers 17 residues. The CDR3 DNA is TGCGCCAGCAGTGAGGATAAGTTAGCGGGGGGGGGAGAGACCCAGTACTTC. This sequence encodes CASSEDKLAGGGETQYF.